One sample yielded the 5 T cell receptor beta chains listed below, sequenced in a study of blood T cells in healthy people across ages (dated by TCRdb to between 2014 and 2016). Library method: 5' RACE. The sample was run on an Illumina HiSeq 2500. A second PCR of about 7 to 12 cycles was run with a J-beta primer mix and a sample-barcoded 5' primer. TCRdb trimmed the raw reads at Q25, called clones with MiXCR and kept productive beta chains. Rows with a matching CDR3 protein are joined into one entry that keeps the most common DNA and genes. For this sample the table gives about 730,000 distinct CDR3 sequences, of which roughly 43% were detected only once. The top ten clonotypes cover 20% to 25% of the sample. Input material: blood. The receptors stem from an older woman in good health.

This rearrangement joins TRBV3-1 to TRBJ2-1, with TRBD2 identical over 7 bases. Trimming at V came to 0 bases and at J to 13 bases, leaving 12 bases not matched to a gene. This CDR3 has 15 amino acids. CDR1 LGHDT and CDR2 YNNKEL come from the germline V gene (reference sequence). In DNA, the CDR3 is TGTGCCAGCAGCCAAGATGGGGGGGGTCAAGAGACCCAGTTCTTC. It specifies CASSQDGGGQETQFF.

The CDR3: CASSLGGSLNYEQYF. CDR3 coding DNA: TGTGCCAGCAGCTTAGGTGGCAGTTTAAACTACGAGCAGTACTTC. The chain recombines TRBV7-2 with TRBJ2-7, with D hard to call. Germline loops: CDR1 SGHTA, CDR2 FQGNSA. The V gene lost 1 base and the J gene lost 3 bases, with 13 bases spanning the gap. The CDR3 has 15 residues.

A word on this clonotype: Possible read error: a much larger clone is one base away. The J gene is TRBJ2-3, the V gene TRBV11-2; D is possibly TRBD1 (6 bases). Germline CDR1 and CDR2: SGHAT and FQNNGV. V lost 5 bases and J lost 11, with 14 bases in between. The CDR3 contains 12 residues. Here the CDR3 DNA reads TGTGCCAGCAGCGCAGGGGTGGGTAGGCAGTATTTT. Its protein product is CASSAGVGRQYF. Drawing the rest from reference TRBV11-2 and TRBJ2-3, the complete variable domain is EAGVAQSPRYKIIEKRQSVAFWCNPISGHATLYWYQQILGQGPKLLIQFQNNGVVDDSQLPKDRFSAERLKGVDSTLKIQPAKLEDSAVYLCASSAGVGRQYFGPGTRLTVL.

The chain employs TRBV18 and TRBJ2-1, with D tentatively TRBD1 or TRBD2 (5 bases each). This CDR3 spans 17 amino acids. CDR1 and CDR2 from the germline V gene are KGHSH and LQKENI. Trimming took 0 bases from V and 8 from J, leaving 20 bases between them. CDR3 DNA: TGTGCCAGCTCACCACCAAATGACGGGGCCGGTCGGCATGAGCAGTTCTTC. Translation: CASSPPNDGAGRHEQFF.

This rearrangement joins TRBV7-2 to TRBJ2-3, with D possibly matching TRBD2 (5 bases). The CDR3 length is 15 residues. Between the trimmed V and J ends, which lost 4 bases and 4 bases, there was a span of 15 bases. Per germline, CDR1 SGHTA and CDR2 FQGNSA. The CDR3 reads CASSSTPLASDTQYF. The DNA for the CDR3 is TGTGCCAGCAGCTCAACACCCCTAGCTTCAGATACGCAGTATTTT.